These T cell receptor beta chains were read from a single sample in a study of early T cells in non-severe SARS-CoV-2 infection. MiXCR, applied by TCRdb to the 5' RACE reads, yields one record per CDR3 protein. The data contain 70,000 or so distinct CDR3 sequences, 9% to 15% of them seen just once; the ten biggest clones take up more than 1.5%. The material sequenced was whole blood. The receptors here all came from an adult who was a healthcare worker with PCR-confirmed SARS-CoV-2 infection or an uninfected control (not recorded which). The CDR3 runs from the conserved cysteine through the conserved F or W. D genes are given only for firm matches. A clone size is listed for some rows: how often the clone was seen (once, few, many), or a class if it is expanded.

clone size: many; V gene: TRBV29-1; D gene: TRBD1; J gene: TRBJ1-1; CDR3 protein: CSVEQGGGTEAFF; CDR3 DNA: TGCAGCGTTGAACAGGGGGGAGGCACTGAAGCTTTCTTT
clone size: many; V gene: TRBV27; D gene: NA; J gene: TRBJ1-2; CDR3 protein: CASSLSKEGRTHYGYTF; CDR3 DNA: TGTGCCAGCAGTTTATCGAAAGAGGGACGGACTCACTATGGCTACACCTTC
clone size: few; V gene: TRBV20-1; D gene: NA; J gene: TRBJ2-3; CDR3 protein: CSAIGGGADTQYF; CDR3 DNA: TGCAGTGCTATTGGGGGGGGCGCAGATACGCAGTATTTT
clone size: many; V gene: TRBV7-9; D gene: TRBD2; J gene: TRBJ2-1; CDR3 protein: CASSPPTSGGANEQFF; CDR3 DNA: TGTGCCAGCAGCCCGCCTACTAGCGGGGGGGCCAATGAGCAGTTCTTC
clone size: NA; V gene: TRBV6-1; D gene: TRBD2; J gene: TRBJ2-5; CDR3 protein: CASSLAGTHQETQYF; CDR3 DNA: TGTGCCAGCAGCCTAGCGGGGACACACCAAGAGACCCAGTACTTC
clone size: few; V gene: TRBV6-1; D gene: NA; J gene: TRBJ1-1; CDR3 protein: CASNRMDTEAFF; CDR3 DNA: TGTGCCAGCAACCGTATGGACACTGAAGCTTTCTTT
clone size: NA; V gene: TRBV3-1; D gene: NA; J gene: TRBJ1-2; CDR3 protein: CASGDFYGYTF; CDR3 DNA: TGTGCCAGCGGGGACTTCTATGGCTACACCTTC
clone size: many; V gene: TRBV27; D gene: NA; J gene: TRBJ2-6; CDR3 protein: CASSVSPILPGANVLTF; CDR3 DNA: TGTGCCAGCAGTGTTAGTCCGATCCTCCCTGGGGCCAACGTCCTGACTTTC
clone size: few; V gene: TRBV11-2; D gene: NA; J gene: TRBJ2-7; CDR3 protein: CASSLDPGLLYEQYF; CDR3 DNA: TGTGCCAGCAGCTTAGATCCGGGACTCCTATACGAGCAGTACTTC
clone size: many; V gene: TRBV11-2; D gene: NA; J gene: TRBJ1-1; CDR3 protein: CASSLEQGGKAFF; CDR3 DNA: TGTGCCAGCAGCTTAGAACAGGGAGGGAAAGCTTTCTTT
clone size: NA; V gene: TRBV20-1; D gene: NA; J gene: TRBJ1-2; CDR3 protein: CSAKDFFYGYTF; CDR3 DNA: TGCAGTGCTAAGGACTTTTTCTATGGCTACACCTTC
clone size: many; V gene: TRBV7-8; D gene: TRBD1; J gene: TRBJ1-2; CDR3 protein: CASSLGATGGAEYGYTF; CDR3 DNA: TGTGCCAGCAGCTTAGGAGCTACAGGGGGCGCAGAGTATGGCTACACCTTC
clone size: NA; V gene: TRBV7-6; D gene: NA; J gene: TRBJ1-5; CDR3 protein: CASSLGPPILNQPQHF; CDR3 DNA: TGTGCCAGCAGCTTAGGACCACCGATACTCAATCAGCCCCAGCATTTT
clone size: many; V gene: TRBV5-6; D gene: NA; J gene: TRBJ1-1; CDR3 protein: CASSLTRGENTEAFF; CDR3 DNA: TGTGCCAGCAGCTTGACCCGAGGAGAAAACACTGAAGCTTTCTTT
clone size: NA; V gene: TRBV10-2; D gene: NA; J gene: TRBJ2-3; CDR3 protein: CASKGAAGADTQYF; CDR3 DNA: TGCGCCAGCAAGGGGGCAGCGGGAGCAGATACGCAGTATTTT
clone size: few; V gene: TRBV20-1; D gene: TRBD2; J gene: TRBJ2-3; CDR3 protein: CSAEAGGGPTDTQYF; CDR3 DNA: TGCAGTGCTGAGGCTGGCGGGGGGCCCACGGATACGCAGTATTTT
clone size: NA; V gene: TRBV12-3/TRBV12-4; D gene: NA; J gene: TRBJ2-5; CDR3 protein: CASSLTVETQYF; CDR3 DNA: TGTGCCAGCAGCCTCACGGTAGAGACCCAGTACTTC
clone size: NA; V gene: TRBV29-1; D gene: NA; J gene: TRBJ1-2; CDR3 protein: CSVARLGLKGDGYTF; CDR3 DNA: TGCAGCGTTGCGCGGCTCGGGCTTAAAGGGGATGGCTACACCTTC
clone size: few; V gene: TRBV10-2; D gene: NA; J gene: TRBJ2-5; CDR3 protein: CASTQGQRQHQETQYF; CDR3 DNA: TGCGCCAGCACCCAGGGGCAGCGACAACACCAAGAGACCCAGTACTTC
clone size: few; V gene: TRBV7-7; D gene: NA; J gene: TRBJ2-6; CDR3 protein: CASSSRASGRGANVLTF; CDR3 DNA: TGTGCTAGCAGCTCACGGGCCTCCGGACGGGGGGCCAACGTCCTGACTTTC
clone size: many; V gene: TRBV5-8; D gene: TRBD1; J gene: TRBJ1-2; CDR3 protein: CASSLVARGMYGYTF; CDR3 DNA: TGTGCCAGCAGCTTGGTTGCCAGGGGGATGTATGGCTACACCTTC
clone size: many; V gene: TRBV5-5; D gene: NA; J gene: TRBJ2-3; CDR3 protein: CASSFWGASTDTQYF; CDR3 DNA: TGTGCCAGCAGCTTTTGGGGGGCTAGCACAGATACGCAGTATTTT
clone size: many; V gene: TRBV7-9; D gene: TRBD1; J gene: TRBJ2-7; CDR3 protein: CASSSFHDRAYYEQYF; CDR3 DNA: TGTGCCAGCAGCTCATTCCACGACAGGGCCTACTACGAGCAGTACTTC